What follows describes a single T cell receptor (beta chain). These data belong to a study of blood T cell repertoires in COVID-19. Study-level background: Researchers got acute and convalescent COVID-19 samples from the United States, Italy and Spain. From T cells, B-cell-depleted T cells, or PBMCs came the material, which was cDNA or gDNA.

In the original processing: By means of reference gene primer amplification, nucleated cell counts were estimated. Clones were sequenced by immunoSEQ multiplex PCR, and TCRdb holds only the in-frame ones, with some missing. V and J calls and clone size are copied from that table; D and trimming were computed from the DNA. The table lists some 150,000 clones, approximately 90% of them singletons, with roughly 3% in the top ten. The trim removed 4 bases at V and 5 bases at J, leaving 7 bases unmatched. Germline V CDR1 and CDR2: LGHNA, YSLEER. This CDR3 comprises 16 residues. This sequence was found in a woman aged 55 to 70 with active COVID-19. This sequence joins TRBV4-3 and TRBJ2-5; 13 bases match TRBD2. The sample comprised peripheral blood. CDR3 protein: CASSLTSGRALETQYF. The CDR3 bases are TGCGCCAGCAGCCTCACTAGCGGGAGGGCCCTTGAGACCCAGTACTTC.